This entry concerns a single TCR beta chain. The specificity of this receptor is unknown. The sample holds no much larger clone one base away, and base qualities are not on file. The data were obtained in a study of CD8 T cells in Susac syndrome (dated by TCRdb to 2018 to 2020). General notes on the study: Whether CD8+ T cell activation and differentiation in Susac syndrome was antigen driven was tested using repertoire sequencing. Summary of the overall study and its limitations: The study acknowledged that relatively few individuals were included in the TCR sequencing and HLA analysis.

RNA was extracted with the RNeasy kit and roughly 0.45 to 1 ug was reverse transcribed using random hexamers. The immunoSEQ multiplex PCR assay, covering 54 Vbeta and 13 Jbeta segments, was used to amplify TCR beta CDR3 regions. PCR amplification bias was corrected by using a synthetic template baseline for primer optimization and computational correction. The original methods were these. Reads were annotated to V, D and J genes per IMGT and analyzed with immunoSEQ Analyzer, keeping only productive sequences. Clonality was calculated as one minus the Shannon entropy normalized by log2 of the number of productive unique sequences. For each patient and control, public and private clones were evaluated among the 100 most prevalent clones. Susac-specific clones were defined as absent from healthy and MS cohorts, around 1,000 published viral clones and other ImmuneACCESS disease sequences. TCRdb ran its own pipeline on the public reads, namely fastp trimming at Q25 and MiXCR clone calling, and kept in-frame beta chains. Entries are consolidated by CDR3 protein sequence, retaining the most common genes and DNA. These V and J calls derive from TCRdb rather than the authors' analysis. The sample contains 180,000 or so distinct CDR3 sequences, roughly 96% of them found a single time. 0.093% of the sample rests with the top ten.

High-throughput TCR beta sequencing profiled peripheral blood CD8+ and CD4+ T cells from healthy donors, Susac syndrome patients and multiple sclerosis patients. Multiple sclerosis controls were treatment-naive patients with stable or active relapsing-remitting disease fulfilling revised McDonald criteria. Bulk CD8+ and CD4+ T cells were purified magnetically by negative isolation, whereas CD8+ TEMRA cells were enriched by FACS. Blood was drawn into EDTA tubes, processed within 24 hours, and PBMCs were isolated by density gradient centrifugation. PBMCs intended for TCR sequencing were cryopreserved in liquid nitrogen and thawed later in a water bath at 37 degrees C. The sorted or isolated CD4+, CD8+ and CD8+ TEMRA cells reached a purity of at least 90%. The material sequenced was CD4+ T cells from PBMCs. The receptor's source is a human donor with multiple sclerosis.

CDR3 region: CATSRRFLEETQYF. The base sequence is TGTGCCACCAGCAGGCGCTTTCTAGAGGAGACCCAGTACTTC. Recombination connected TRBV15 to TRBJ2-5; the D gene is unclear. The CDR3 contains 14 residues, cysteine and phenylalanine counted. Only the CDR3 part of the read is kept: 42 bases, read in frame from the first base. V was cut back by 3 bases and J by 5 bases, leaving a gap of 13 bases between them. Looking up the germline V gene (reference sequence) yields CDR1 LNHNV and CDR2 YYDKDF.